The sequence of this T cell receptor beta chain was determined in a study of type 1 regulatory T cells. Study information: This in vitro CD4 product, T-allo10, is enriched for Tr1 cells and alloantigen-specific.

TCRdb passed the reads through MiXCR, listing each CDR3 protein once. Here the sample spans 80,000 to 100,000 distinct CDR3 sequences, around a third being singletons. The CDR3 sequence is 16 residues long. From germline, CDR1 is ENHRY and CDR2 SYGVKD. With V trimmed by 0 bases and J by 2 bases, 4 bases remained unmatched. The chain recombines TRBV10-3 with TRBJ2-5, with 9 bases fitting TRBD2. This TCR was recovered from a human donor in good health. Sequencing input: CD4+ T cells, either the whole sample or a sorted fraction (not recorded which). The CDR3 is CAISESRTSAQETQYF. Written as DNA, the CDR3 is TGTGCCATCAGTGAGTCTCGGACTAGCGCTCAAGAGACCCAGTACTTC.